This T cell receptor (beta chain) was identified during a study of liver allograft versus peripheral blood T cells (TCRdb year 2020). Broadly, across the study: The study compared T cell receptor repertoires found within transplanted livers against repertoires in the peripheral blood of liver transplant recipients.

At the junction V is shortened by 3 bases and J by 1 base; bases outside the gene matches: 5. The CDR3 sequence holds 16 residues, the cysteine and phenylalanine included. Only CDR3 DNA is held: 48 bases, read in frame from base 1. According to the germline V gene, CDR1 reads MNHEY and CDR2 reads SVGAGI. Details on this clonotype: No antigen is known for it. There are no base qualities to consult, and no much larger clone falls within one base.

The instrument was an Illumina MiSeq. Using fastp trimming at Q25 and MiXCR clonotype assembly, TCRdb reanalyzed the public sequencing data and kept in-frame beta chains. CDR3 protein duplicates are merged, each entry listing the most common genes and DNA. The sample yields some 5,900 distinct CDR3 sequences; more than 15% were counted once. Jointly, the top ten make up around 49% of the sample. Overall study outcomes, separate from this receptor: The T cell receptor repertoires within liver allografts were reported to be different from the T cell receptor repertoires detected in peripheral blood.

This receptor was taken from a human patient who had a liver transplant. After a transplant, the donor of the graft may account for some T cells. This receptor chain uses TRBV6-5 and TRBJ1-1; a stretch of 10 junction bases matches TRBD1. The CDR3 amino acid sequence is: CASSYGTGERNTEAFF. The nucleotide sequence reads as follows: TGTGCCAGCAGTTATGGGACAGGGGAGAGGAACACTGAAGCTTTCTTT.